Each of the 3 T cell receptor beta chains below was sequenced from the same sample in a study of PD-1 blockade in mismatch repair-deficient tumors. Data came from immunoSEQ multiplex PCR; TCRdb stores just in-frame clones and leaves some out. The table records around 120,000 clones, roughly 86% of them present only once. The sample in question was peripheral blood, obtained approximately 73 weeks after starting pembrolizumab. The receptor source for this set is an adult with mismatch repair-deficient cancer.

The chain is built from TRBV6-6 and TRBJ2-1; D remains ambiguous. Germline CDR1 and CDR2: MNHNY and SVGAGI (reference sequence). The CDR3 length is 13 residues. Trimming pared 6 bases from V and 0 bases from J, leaving 6 bases between. CDR3 protein: CASRISSYNEQFF. The CDR3 DNA reads as TGTGCCAGCAGGATAAGCTCCTACAATGAGCAGTTCTTC.

By its share, this clone is medium-sized. This chain uses TRBV30 with TRBJ2-7, with TRBD1 matching 7 bases. The V gene end was trimmed by 7 bases and the J gene end by 1 base; junction bases not matched to a gene: 4. Germline V gene sequence: CDR1 GTSNPN, CDR2 SVGIG (reference sequence). The CDR3 consists of 12 residues. This CDR3 is CASTGVSYEQYF. CDR3 nucleotide sequence: TGTGCCTCCACAGGGGTGTCCTACGAGCAGTACTTC.

In nucleotides, the CDR3 is TGCGCCAGCAGCTTGGTAGGCAGGGCCAACTCTGGAAACACCATATATTTT. This gives the protein CASSLVGRANSGNTIYF. The V and J genes are TRBV5-1 and TRBJ1-3; tentatively, D is TRBD1 (5 bases). V was trimmed by 0 bases and J by 0 bases, leaving 13 bases between them. Germline-derived CDR1 and CDR2 are SGHRS and YFSETQ. The CDR3 runs to 17 residues.